The 5 T cell receptor beta chains below come from one sample, sequenced in a study of blood T cell repertoires in COVID-19. The data were produced by immunoSEQ multiplex PCR, yet TCRdb's version contains in-frame clones alone and is incomplete. Here the sample spans about 190,000 clones, over 80% being singletons. Sequenced input: peripheral blood. These receptors came from a woman aged 40 to 50 with acute or convalescent COVID-19.

The chain carries TRBV30 and TRBJ1-2; D perhaps matches TRBD1 (5 bases). Germline V gene lookup returns CDR1 GTSNPN and CDR2 SVGIG (reference sequence). The CDR3 loop spans 13 amino acids. V lost 3 bases to trimming and J lost 8 bases, with 16 bases between them. CDR3 nucleotide sequence: TGTGCCTGGAGCCTTCAGGGAGGGGCGGGCTACACCTTC. Encoded protein: CAWSLQGGAGYTF. Based on the CDR3 plus reference TRBV30 and TRBJ1-2, the full variable domain is SQTIHQWPATLVQPVGSPLSLECTVEGTSNPNLYWYRQAAGRGLQLLFYSVGIGQISSEVPQNLSASRPQDRQFILSSKKLLLSDSGFYLCAWSLQGGAGYTFGSGTRLTVV.

The table lists this clone with a few counts. The chain uses TRBV5-1 and TRBJ2-1; the match to TRBD2 covers 7 bases. V shed 4 bases, J shed 12 bases, and the junction held 13 bases outside the gene matches. This CDR3 is built from 14 residues. Germline V gene data show CDR1 as SGHRS and CDR2 as YFSETQ. The CDR3 sequence: CASSPTTGGGPQFF. The CDR3 DNA sequence: TGCGCCAGCAGCCCAACCACTGGGGGAGGGCCGCAGTTCTTC. Full variable domain (rest looked up from reference TRBV5-1 and TRBJ2-1): KAGVTQTPRYLIKTRGQQVTLSCSPISGHRSVSWYQQTPGQGLQFLFEYFSETQRNKGNFPGRFSGRQFSNSRSEMNVSTLELGDSALYLCASSPTTGGGPQFFGPGTRLTVL.

This CDR3 is CASSGRAGETQYF. The CDR3 bases are TGTGCCAGCAGTGGGAGGGCCGGGGAGACCCAGTACTTC. The chain recombines TRBV2 with TRBJ2-5; tentatively, D is TRBD2 (6 bases). The V end lost 4 bases, the J end lost 5 bases, and 11 bases lay between the germline ends. The CDR3 contains 13 residues. From germline, CDR1 is SNHLY and CDR2 FYNNEI. Full variable domain (rest looked up from reference TRBV2 and TRBJ2-5): EPEVTQTPSHQVTQMGQEVILRCVPISNHLYFYWYRQILGQKVEFLVSFYNNEISEKSEIFDDQFSVERPDGSNFTLKIRSTKLEDSAMYFCASSGRAGETQYFGPGTRLLVL.

This chain connects TRBV16 to TRBJ1-5; TRBD1 aligns across 8 bases. The germline gives CDR1 KGHSY, CDR2 FQNENV. Trimming at V came to 5 bases and at J to 5 bases, leaving 8 bases not matched to a gene. The CDR3 runs to 15 residues. CDR3: CASSSDRQGHQPQHF. The CDR3 nucleotides are TGTGCCAGCAGCTCCGACCGACAGGGGCATCAGCCCCAGCATTTT.

The genes are TRBV19 and TRBJ2-3; perhaps TRBD2 as D (6 bases). Germline V gives CDR1 LNHDA, CDR2 SQIVND (reference sequence). The CDR3 has 14 residues. With 3 bases removed from V and 5 bases from J, the gap between germline ends came to 12 bases. The CDR3 DNA sequence: TGTGCCAGTAGTATCTGGATCGGGGGAGATACGCAGTATTTT. Residues: CASSIWIGGDTQYF. The full variable domain, rest sourced from reference TRBV19 and TRBJ2-3, is DGGITQSPKYLFRKEGQNVTLSCEQNLNHDAMYWYRQDPGQGLRLIYYSQIVNDFQKGDIAEGYSVSREKKESFPLTVTSAQKNPTAFYLCASSIWIGGDTQYFGPGTRLTVL.